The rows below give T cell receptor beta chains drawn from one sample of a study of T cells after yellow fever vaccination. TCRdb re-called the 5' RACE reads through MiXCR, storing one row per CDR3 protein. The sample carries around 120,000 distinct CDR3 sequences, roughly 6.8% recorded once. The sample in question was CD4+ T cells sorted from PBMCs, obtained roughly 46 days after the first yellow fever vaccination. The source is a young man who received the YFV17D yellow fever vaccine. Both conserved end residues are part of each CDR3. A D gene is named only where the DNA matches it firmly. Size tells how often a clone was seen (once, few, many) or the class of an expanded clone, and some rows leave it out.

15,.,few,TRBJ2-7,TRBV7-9,TGTGCCAGCAGCAGAGTCGGGACCCTTGCCTACGAGCAGTACTTC,CASSRVGTLAYEQYF
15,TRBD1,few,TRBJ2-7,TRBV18,TGTGCCAGCTCCCAGACGACAGGGGGTTACTACGAGCAGTACTTC,CASSQTTGGYYEQYF
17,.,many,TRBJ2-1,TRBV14,TGTGCCAGCAGCTCCGCTCGGAGGGCCCCGTCCTACAATGAGCAGTTCTTC,CASSSARRAPSYNEQFF
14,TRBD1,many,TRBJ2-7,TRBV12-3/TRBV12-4,TGTGCCAGCAGTCCTCGACAGGGGCCCTACGAGCAGTACTTC,CASSPRQGPYEQYF
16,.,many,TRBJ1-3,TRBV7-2,TGTGCCAGCAACTTGGGACATCCGAGCTCTGGAAACACCATATATTTT,CASNLGHPSSGNTIYF
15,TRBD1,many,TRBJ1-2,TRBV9,TGTGCCAGCAGCGTAATGGAGGGACAGAACTATGGCTACACCTTC,CASSVMEGQNYGYTF
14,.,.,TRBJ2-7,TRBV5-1,TGCGCCAGCAGCCCTTTAGAGCCAGCCTACGAGCAGTACTTC,CASSPLEPAYEQYF
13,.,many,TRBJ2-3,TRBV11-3,TGTGCCAGCAGCCCGGACGGTGGAAATACGCAGTATTTT,CASSPDGGNTQYF
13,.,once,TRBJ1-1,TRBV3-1,TGTGCCAGCAGCCAAGGGAGGGGCACTGAAGCTTTCTTT,CASSQGRGTEAFF
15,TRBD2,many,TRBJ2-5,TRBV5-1,TGCGCCAGCAGCTTGGGACTAGCGGGGAGGGAGACCCAGTACTTC,CASSLGLAGRETQYF
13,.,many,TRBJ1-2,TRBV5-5,TGTGCCAGCAGCTTGCTGGGGGCGGATGGCTACACCTTC,CASSLLGADGYTF
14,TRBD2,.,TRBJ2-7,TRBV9,TGTGCCAGCAGCGCGGGACTAGCCTCCTACGAGCAGTACTTC,CASSAGLASYEQYF
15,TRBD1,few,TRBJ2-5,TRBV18,TGTGCCAGCTCACCTTCCTCGACAGGGTTAGAGACCCAGTACTTC,CASSPSSTGLETQYF
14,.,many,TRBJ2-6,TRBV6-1,TGTGCCAGCAGTCCCCCCGGGGGACACAACGTCCTGACTTTC,CASSPPGGHNVLTF
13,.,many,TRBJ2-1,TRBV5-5,TGTGCCAGCAGCTTACAGTCCTACAATGAGCAGTTCTTC,CASSLQSYNEQFF
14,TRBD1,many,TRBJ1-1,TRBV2,TGTGCCGGTGGGGTAGGGGGCGAGGGCACTGAAGCTTTCTTT,CAGGVGGEGTEAFF
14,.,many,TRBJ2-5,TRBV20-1,TGCAGTGCCGAGGGGTCGGGTCGCCAAGAGACCCAGTACTTC,CSAEGSGRQETQYF
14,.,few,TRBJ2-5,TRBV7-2,TGTGCCAGCAGCTTAGCACCCAGGCAAGAGACCCAGTACTTC,CASSLAPRQETQYF
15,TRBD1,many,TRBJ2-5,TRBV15,TGTGCCACCAGCCCGCGACAGGGGGCAATGGAGACCCAGTACTTC,CATSPRQGAMETQYF
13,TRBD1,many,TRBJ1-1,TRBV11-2,TGTGCCAGCAGCTCAGGACAGGGTTCGGTAGCTTTCTTT,CASSSGQGSVAFF
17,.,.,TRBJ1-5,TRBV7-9,TGTGCCAGCAGCTTAGGGTTGCGGGACGGTAGCAATCAGCCCCAGCATTTT,CASSLGLRDGSNQPQHF
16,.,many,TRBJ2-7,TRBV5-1,TGCGCCAGCAGCTCGCGAGCAGGGGGGTTCTCCTACGAGCAGTACTTC,CASSSRAGGFSYEQYF
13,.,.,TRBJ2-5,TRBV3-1,TGTGCCAGCAGCCAACAGGGGTTTGGGACACAGTACTTC,CASSQQGFGTQYF
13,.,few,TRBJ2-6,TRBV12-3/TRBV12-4,TGTGCCAGCAGGAACTCTGGGGCCAACGTCCTGACTTTC,CASRNSGANVLTF
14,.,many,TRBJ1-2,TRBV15,TGTGCCACCAGCTTACCGGGAGTGATCTATGGCTACACCTTC,CATSLPGVIYGYTF
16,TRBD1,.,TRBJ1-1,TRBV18,TGTGCCAGCTCACTCGGGACAGCGAACATGAACACTGAAGCTTTCTTT,CASSLGTANMNTEAFF
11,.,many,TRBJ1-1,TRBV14,TGTGCCAGCAGCCAAGGCACTGAAGCTTTCTTT,CASSQGTEAFF
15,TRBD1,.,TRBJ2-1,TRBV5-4,TGTGCCAGCAGCTCTCAATCCGGGACAGCCAATGAGCAGTTCTTC,CASSSQSGTANEQFF
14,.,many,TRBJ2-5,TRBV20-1,TGCAGTGCCCTCCCCGTGCACGGCCAAGAGACCCAGTACTTC,CSALPVHGQETQYF
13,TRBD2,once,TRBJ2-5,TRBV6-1,TGTGCCAGCGGGGGACTACCACAAGAGACCCAGTACTTC,CASGGLPQETQYF
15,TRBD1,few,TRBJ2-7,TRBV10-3,TGTGCCATCAGTGGGCCGGGACAGGGGAGGAACGAGCAGTACTTC,CAISGPGQGRNEQYF
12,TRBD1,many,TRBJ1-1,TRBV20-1,TGCAGTGCTAGACAGGGGGGCACTGAAGCTTTCTTT,CSARQGGTEAFF
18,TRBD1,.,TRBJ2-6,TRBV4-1,TGCGCCAGCAGCCATACGGGACAGGGATTCTCTGGGGCCAACGTCCTGACTTTC,CASSHTGQGFSGANVLTF
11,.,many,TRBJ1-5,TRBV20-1,TGCAGTGCTAGAGAACCTGGAGCCCAGCATTTT,CSAREPGAQHF
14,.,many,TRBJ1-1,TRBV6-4,TGTGCCAGCAGTCCAGACAGAGGGAACACTGAAGCTTTCTTT,CASSPDRGNTEAFF
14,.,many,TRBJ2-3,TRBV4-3,TGCGCCAGCAGCCAAGATCGGGCGGGTTATACGCAGTATTTT,CASSQDRAGYTQYF
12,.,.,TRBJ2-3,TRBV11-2,TGTGCCAGCAGCCCACAGGCAGATACGAAGTATTTT,CASSPQADTKYF
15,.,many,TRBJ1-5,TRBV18,TGTGCCAGCTCACCACCGCCCGGGACGGGCCAGCCCCAGCATTTT,CASSPPPGTGQPQHF
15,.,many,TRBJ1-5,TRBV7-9,TGTGCCAGCAGCTTAGGGGGGGAGGGGACCCAACCCCAGCATTTT,CASSLGGEGTQPQHF
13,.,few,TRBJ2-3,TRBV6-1,TGTGCCAGCAGGGACACAGGCACAGATACGCAGTATTTT,CASRDTGTDTQYF
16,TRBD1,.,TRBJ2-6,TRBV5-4,TGTGCCAGCAGCTTACAGGGGGCGACCGGGGCCAACGTCCTGACTTTC,CASSLQGATGANVLTF